This T cell receptor (beta chain) comes out of a study of cytomegalovirus exposure and HLA in healthy donors. Findings of the study overall: It was reportedly the case that the classifier diagnosed cytomegalovirus status with high specificity and sensitivity. Most TCR sequences proved rare, with some public TCRs found in many donors. Sequencing depth across donors, presence/absence analyses assumed, was roughly uniform.

The CDR3 totals 13 residues. Trimming shortened V by 10 bases and J by 2 bases, and 15 bases separated the two germline ends. Germline CDR1 is MDHEN and CDR2 is SYDVKM. This clone turned up a few times. The antigen is not known. The PCR was carried out with 60 Vbeta primers and 13 Jbeta primers. The data were produced by immunoSEQ multiplex PCR, yet TCRdb's version contains in-frame clones alone and is incomplete. Seen here are about 270,000 clones, roughly 70% observed once, and the top ten hold 2% to 2.5%. This sequence was found in a female donor in good health and CMV-seronegative. The chain links TRBV28 to TRBJ2-7; possibly TRBD2 for D (5 bases). Sequencing input: PBMCs. The CDR3 nucleotides are TGTGCCAACCAAAAGGACGGGGCCTACGAGCAGTACTTC. It specifies CANQKDGAYEQYF.